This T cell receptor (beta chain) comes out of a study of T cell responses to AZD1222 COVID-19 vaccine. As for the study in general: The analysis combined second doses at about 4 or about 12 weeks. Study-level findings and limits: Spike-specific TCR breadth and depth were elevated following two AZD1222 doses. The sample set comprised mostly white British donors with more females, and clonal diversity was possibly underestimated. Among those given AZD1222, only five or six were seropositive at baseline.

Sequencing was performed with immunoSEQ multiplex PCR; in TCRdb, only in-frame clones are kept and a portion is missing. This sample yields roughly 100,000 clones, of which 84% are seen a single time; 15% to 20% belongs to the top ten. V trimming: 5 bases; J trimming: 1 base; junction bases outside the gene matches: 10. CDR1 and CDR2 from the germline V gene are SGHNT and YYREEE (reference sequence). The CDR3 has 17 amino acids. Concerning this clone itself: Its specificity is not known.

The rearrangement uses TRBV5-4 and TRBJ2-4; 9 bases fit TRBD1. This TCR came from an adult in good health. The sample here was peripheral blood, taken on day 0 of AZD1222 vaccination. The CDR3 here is CASSLAGTGFAKNIQYF. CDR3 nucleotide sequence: TGTGCCAGCAGTCTAGCCGGGACAGGGTTCGCCAAAAACATTCAGTACTTC.